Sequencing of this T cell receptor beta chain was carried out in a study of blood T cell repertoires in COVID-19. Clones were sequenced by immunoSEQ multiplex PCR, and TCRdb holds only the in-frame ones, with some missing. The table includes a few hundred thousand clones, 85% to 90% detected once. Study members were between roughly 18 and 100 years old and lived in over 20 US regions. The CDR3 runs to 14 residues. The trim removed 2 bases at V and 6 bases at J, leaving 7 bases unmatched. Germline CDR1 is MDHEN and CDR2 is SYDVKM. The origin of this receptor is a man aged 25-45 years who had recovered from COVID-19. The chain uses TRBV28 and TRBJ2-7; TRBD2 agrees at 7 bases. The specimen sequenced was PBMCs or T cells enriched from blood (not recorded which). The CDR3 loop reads CASSLRAGATEQYF. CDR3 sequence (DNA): TGTGCCAGCAGTTTAAGGGCGGGAGCTACCGAGCAGTACTTC.